This paragraph covers one T cell receptor beta chain sequence. The antigen remains undetermined. MiXCR, applied by TCRdb to the 5' RACE reads, yields one record per CDR3 protein. The data show 250,000 to 350,000 distinct CDR3 sequences, with approximately 8% seen just once and more than 14% held by the top ten. This record belongs to a study of CD8 T cells in ankylosing spondylitis. Study conclusions and caveats: A TCR beta motif of several highly homologous variants seemed to mark ankylosing spondylitis blood.

CDR1 KGHSH and CDR2 LQKENI come from the germline V gene. The V end was cut by 3 bases, the J end by 1 base, with 15 bases between. CDR3 length: 16 residues. The chain employs TRBV18 and TRBJ1-1; D gene unclear. The TCR originated in a male donor with ankylosing spondylitis. Sequenced input: blood, either unsorted or a sorted T cell fraction (not recorded which). The chain's CDR3 is CASSPTSTERNTEAFF. CDR3 DNA sequence: TGTGCCAGCTCACCTACCTCCACTGAACGGAACACTGAAGCTTTCTTT.